Each of the 32 T cell receptor beta chains below was sequenced from the same sample in a study of blood T cell repertoires in COVID-19. Generated by immunoSEQ multiplex PCR, the TCRdb table keeps only in-frame clones and is missing some. The data hold roughly 300,000 clones, with over 75% observed a single time. Sequencing was carried out using peripheral blood. The receptors originated from a human donor in a cohort sampled during active COVID-19.

V is TRBV10-3 and J is TRBJ1-2; 8 nucleotides align to TRBD1. This CDR3 has 16 residues. V dropped 6 bases and J dropped 5; count of bases not matched to a gene: 14. Germline V gene lookup returns CDR1 ENHRY and CDR2 SYGVKD. The CDR3 nucleotides read TGTGCCATCAGCGCCTTTGGACAGGGTGGGTTATATGGCTACACCTTC. This sequence encodes CAISAFGQGGLYGYTF.

This clone came up a few times. Other nucleotide sequences from this sample produce the same CDR3. The chain employs TRBV5-1 and TRBJ1-1; 8 positions match TRBD1. The germline V gene encodes CDR1 SGHRS and CDR2 YFSETQ. The CDR3 consists of 13 residues. V dropped 2 bases and J dropped 6; count of bases not matched to a gene: 3. CDR3 amino acids: CASSLTGGAEAFF. DNA for the CDR3: TGCGCCAGCAGCTTAACAGGGGGAGCTGAAGCTTTCTTT.

This chain links TRBV5-4 with TRBJ2-1, with 10 bases matching TRBD1. The CDR3 has 15 amino acids. CDR1 SGHNT and CDR2 YYREEE come from the germline V gene (reference sequence). V shed 4 bases and J 9 bases; nucleotides not matched to a gene: 10. DNA of the CDR3: TGTGCCAGCAGCGGCGGGACAGGGGAGGAGGTTGAGCAGTTCTTC. Its translation: CASSGGTGEEVEQFF. Supplemented by reference TRBV5-4 and TRBJ2-1, the full variable domain reads ETGVTQSPTHLIKTRGQQVTLRCSSQSGHNTVSWYQQALGQGPQFIFQYYREEENGRGNFPPRFSGLQFPNYSSELNVNALELDDSALYLCASSGGTGEEVEQFFGPGTRLTVL.

J is TRBJ1-2 and V is TRBV5-4, with 9 bases that match TRBD1. CDR1 and CDR2 (germline): SGHNT, YYREEE (reference sequence). The ends lost 5 bases at V and 4 bases at J; junction bases unmatched: 6. This CDR3 is 14 amino acids long. This CDR3 is CASSPGQGTYGYTF. In DNA, the CDR3 is TGTGCCAGCAGTCCGGGACAGGGAACCTATGGCTACACCTTC.

This clone was seen a single time. This rearrangement joins TRBV7-3 to TRBJ2-5; the match to TRBD2 covers 7 bases. The germline CDR1 and CDR2 sequences are SGHTA and FQGTGA. V lost 5 bases and J lost 3; bases outside the gene matches: 12. This CDR3 is 16 amino acids long. Written as DNA, the CDR3 is TGTGCCAGCAGCCCCACTCGGGGGGACTCGAAAGAGACCCAGTACTTC. Encoded protein: CASSPTRGDSKETQYF.

V is TRBV24-1 and J is TRBJ2-6; 7 bases fit TRBD2. V dropped 7 bases and J dropped 0; count of bases not matched to a gene: 2. This CDR3 is 15 amino acids long. Germline CDR1 and CDR2: KGHDR and SFDVKD. This CDR3 is CATSPGGSGANVLTF. CDR3 bases: TGTGCCACCAGCCCGGGGGGCTCTGGGGCCAACGTCCTGACTTTC.

The rearrangement uses TRBV10-3 and TRBJ1-2, with 9 bases fitting TRBD1. The V gene's germline CDR1 is ENHRY and CDR2 SYGVKD. The CDR3 is 12 residues long. Trimming removed 7 bases from V and 8 bases from J; junction bases left unmatched: 5. Here the CDR3 reads CAINTGGGGYTF. The CDR3, as DNA: TGTGCCATCAACACAGGGGGCGGAGGCTACACCTTC.

J is TRBJ2-5 and V is TRBV12-3 or TRBV12-4; a possible D gene is TRBD2 (5 bases). CDR3 length: 12 residues. Trimming pared 4 bases from V and 7 bases from J, leaving 10 bases between. For the CDR3, the DNA is TGTGCCAGCAGTTCTAGCTTAGGGACCCAGTACTTC. It codes for CASSSSLGTQYF.

The chain is built from TRBV28 and TRBJ1-4, with D possibly being TRBD1 (6 bases). CDR1 and CDR2 (germline): MDHEN, SYDVKM. V was trimmed by 10 bases and J by 5 bases, leaving 14 bases between them. The CDR3 totals 13 residues. CDR3 DNA: TGTGCCACGCAGAGAGACAGGAATGAAAAACTGTTTTTT. It specifies CATQRDRNEKLFF.

The CDR3: CASSGQGAIAYEQYF. Written as DNA, the CDR3 is TGTGCCAGCAGCGGACAGGGGGCGATTGCCTACGAGCAGTACTTC. The chain combines TRBV9 with TRBJ2-7; 10 nucleotides match TRBD1. V shed 3 bases, J shed 2 bases, and the junction held 5 bases outside the gene matches. The CDR3 contains 15 residues. Germline-derived CDR1 and CDR2 are SGDLS and YYNGEE.

This chain uses TRBV19 with TRBJ2-3; perhaps TRBD2 as D (6 bases). V was cut by 1 base and J by 2 bases, with 13 bases left in between. The CDR3 has 16 amino acids. Germline loops: CDR1 LNHDA, CDR2 SQIVND (reference sequence). The CDR3 protein is CASSIGLARNTDTQYF. CDR3 sequence (DNA): TGTGCCAGTAGTATAGGCCTAGCGAGAAACACAGATACGCAGTATTTT.

CDR3 sequence reads: CASSHGTTERELFF. Here the CDR3 DNA reads TGTGCCAGCTCACACGGGACTACCGAGAGGGAGCTGTTTTTT. This chain connects TRBV18 to TRBJ2-2, with 7 bases aligning to TRBD2. Losses at the gene ends were 4 bases for V and 9 bases for J; bases not matched to a gene: 8. The V gene's germline CDR1 is KGHSH and CDR2 LQKENI. This CDR3 contains 14 residues.

The V and J genes are TRBV2 and TRBJ2-5; D is undetermined. The CDR3 totals 13 residues. Germline CDR1 and CDR2: SNHLY and FYNNEI. Between the trimmed V and J ends, which lost 5 bases and 4 bases, there was a span of 11 bases. CDR3 loop: CASSSNLGETQYF. DNA of the CDR3: TGTGCCAGCAGTTCTAATCTAGGAGAGACCCAGTACTTC.

This clone has just one count. The germline gene is not matched at one end of the junction; a read error may be the cause. The chain joins TRBV7-2 to TRBJ2-1; 9 nucleotides align to TRBD1. The CDR3 has 13 amino acids. From germline, CDR1 is SGHTA and CDR2 FQGNSA. CDR3 sequence: CASSLLQGDREIF. DNA of the CDR3: TGTGCCAGCAGCTTACTGCAAGGGGACAGGGAAATCTTC.

V usage is TRBV12-3 or TRBV12-4 and J usage is TRBJ1-5; D not resolved. The V gene lost 9 bases and the J gene lost 4 bases, with 13 bases spanning the gap. The CDR3 runs 13 residues. The CDR3 DNA sequence: TGTGCCAGTGCCCGGGTCGGAAATCAGCCCCAGCATTTT. It encodes CASARVGNQPQHF.

V is TRBV10-1 and J is TRBJ1-1; TRBD1 agrees at 11 bases. The CDR3 runs to 16 residues. Germline assignment: CDR1 WNHNN and CDR2 SYGVQD (reference sequence). V dropped 4 bases and J dropped 3; count of bases not matched to a gene: 7. The CDR3 here is CASSGQVGQGDTEAFF. In nucleotides, the CDR3 is TGCGCCAGCAGTGGCCAAGTGGGACAGGGGGACACTGAAGCTTTCTTT.

The chain uses TRBV6-1 and TRBJ2-1; 9 bases line up with TRBD2. This CDR3 region has 17 residues. Germline V CDR1 and CDR2: MNHNS, SASEGT. V shed 2 bases, J shed 4 bases, and the junction held 9 bases outside the gene matches. The CDR3 protein is CASSETAGGPGYNEQFF. The CDR3 region has the DNA TGTGCCAGCAGTGAAACGGCGGGAGGGCCGGGTTACAATGAGCAGTTCTTC.

The chain employs TRBV7-2 and TRBJ2-5; no firm D call. Trimming left V 3 bases short and J 2 bases short, with 7 bases between. Germline values: CDR1 SGHTA, CDR2 FQGNSA. The CDR3 loop spans 13 amino acids. For the CDR3, the DNA is TGTGCCAGCAGCTTTGGCGGTCAAGAGACCCAGTACTTC. Its translation: CASSFGGQETQYF.

This clone appeared a few times. The CDR3 protein is CASRPWDRSYEQYF. The CDR3 DNA sequence: TGTGCCAGCAGGCCTTGGGACAGGTCCTACGAGCAGTACTTC. J is TRBJ2-7 and V is TRBV7-9; TRBD1 agrees at 8 bases. Trimming removed 6 bases from V and 1 base from J; junction bases left unmatched: 5. The CDR3 covers 14 residues. Germline V lookup: CDR1 SEHNR, CDR2 FQNEAQ (reference sequence).

The V gene is TRBV9, the J gene TRBJ1-1; unclear D gene. The germline CDR1 and CDR2 sequences are SGDLS and YYNGEE. The V end was cut by 3 bases, the J end by 2 bases, with 14 bases between. The CDR3 loop spans 15 amino acids. The CDR3 protein is CASSEEGTLNTEAFF. CDR3 DNA: TGTGCCAGCAGCGAGGAGGGAACCCTAAACACTGAAGCTTTCTTT.

Notes on this clone: Germline is not matched at one junction end, which may reflect a read error. The rearrangement joins TRBV30 to TRBJ2-2; weak D call: TRBD2 (7 bases). Germline assignment: CDR1 GTSNPN and CDR2 SVGIG (reference sequence). The CDR3 loop spans 14 amino acids. In DNA form, the CDR3 reads TGTGCCGGGAGGAGGGGGGGGAACACCGGGGAGCTGTTTTTT. Protein sequence: CAGRRGGNTGELFF. The full variable domain, in which reference TRBV30 and TRBJ2-2 provide the parts outside the CDR3, is SQTIHQWPATLVQPVGSPLSLECTVEGTSNPNLYWYRQAAGRGLQLLFYSVGIGQISSEVPQNLSASRPQDRQFILSSKKLLLSDSGFYLCAGRRGGNTGELFFGEGSRLTVL.

The rearrangement links TRBV11-2 to TRBJ2-5, with 9 bases fitting TRBD1. After removal of 5 bases from V and 13 bases from J, the junction contained 8 bases not matched to a gene. The CDR3 consists of 12 residues. The germline gives CDR1 SGHAT, CDR2 FQNNGV. CDR3 amino acids: CASSPGQGSRYF. The CDR3 DNA follows: TGTGCCAGCAGCCCGGGACAGGGCTCTCGGTACTTC.

This clone has a single count. The CDR3 loop is CSVGSGGVQETQYF. DNA for the CDR3: TGCAGCGTTGGTTCTGGGGGGGTCCAAGAGACCCAGTACTTC. This chain connects TRBV29-1 to TRBJ2-5; 7 nucleotides align to TRBD2. The germline gives CDR1 SQVTM, CDR2 ANQGSEA. This CDR3 is 14 amino acids long. Germline trimming cut 4 bases from V and 1 base from J; bases unmatched to any gene: 6.

The rearrangement uses TRBV6-2 or TRBV6-3 and TRBJ1-6; 7 bases are shared with TRBD1. The V and J ends lost 6 bases and 10 bases, in that order; junction bases with no gene match: 9. The CDR3 is 14 residues long. CDR1 and CDR2 (germline): MNHEY, SVGEGT. CDR3: CASSLTGVGSPLHF. The CDR3 DNA reads as TGTGCCAGCAGCCTCACAGGGGTTGGCTCACCCCTCCACTTT.

The chain carries TRBV27 and TRBJ2-7; 7 bases agree with TRBD2. V lost 3 bases to trimming and J lost 7 bases; unmatched junction nucleotides: 6. The CDR3 consists of 13 residues. Germline V lookup: CDR1 MNHEY, CDR2 SMNVEV (reference sequence). The CDR3 DNA follows: TGTGCCAGCAGTTTCCTACTAGCGCGGGAGCAGTACTTC. It yields the protein CASSFLLAREQYF.

A single count supports this clone. This chain joins TRBV28 and TRBJ2-5; TRBD2 aligns across 12 bases. CDR3 length equals 16 residues. Germline V gives CDR1 MDHEN, CDR2 SYDVKM. The V segment lost 5 bases and the J segment 5 bases; nucleotides outside the gene matches: 9. The CDR3 DNA follows: TGTGCCAGCAGTCCCTGGACTAGCGGGGTCCTGGAGACCCAGTACTTC. Translating it yields CASSPWTSGVLETQYF.

This clone was seen once. The chain carries TRBV7-9 and TRBJ2-3; D not certain. CDR3 size: 14 residues. The V end lost 6 bases, the J end lost 4 bases, and 14 bases lay between the germline ends. Germline V gives CDR1 SEHNR, CDR2 FQNEAQ (reference sequence). For the CDR3, the DNA is TGTGCCAGCAGTCGAAATCCAAGCGCAGATACGCAGTATTTT. It is translated as CASSRNPSADTQYF.

The genes are TRBV15 and TRBJ2-1, with 11 bases lining up with TRBD2. V lost 0 bases to trimming and J lost 0 bases; unmatched junction nucleotides: 4. In germline, CDR1 is LNHNV, CDR2 YYDKDF (reference sequence). The CDR3 spans 18 residues. Here the CDR3 reads CATSREGLAASSYNEQFF. CDR3 nucleotide sequence: TGTGCCACCAGCAGAGAGGGACTAGCGGCGAGCTCCTACAATGAGCAGTTCTTC.

This clone has more than one count but fewer than ten. V gene TRBV28 combines with J gene TRBJ1-1; 8 bases map to TRBD1. The CDR3 contains 16 residues. Germline V gene sequence: CDR1 MDHEN, CDR2 SYDVKM. The J segment lost 1 base and the V segment lost 6 bases, leaving 10 bases of the junction unmatched. Here the CDR3 DNA reads TGTGCCAGCAGACATCGGACAGGGTGGGCGAACACTGAAGCTTTCTTT. Its protein is CASRHRTGWANTEAFF.

The chain uses TRBV30 and TRBJ1-2; D gene unclear. V was shortened by 3 bases and J by 8 bases, with 13 bases between the two germline ends. The length of the CDR3 is 12 residues. Germline V gene sequence: CDR1 GTSNPN, CDR2 SVGIG (reference sequence). The CDR3, as DNA: TGTGCCTGGAGACACCCGGGAGGCGGCTACACCTTC. It specifies CAWRHPGGGYTF.

J is TRBJ1-3 and V is TRBV5-1; no reliable D call. Germline V gene lookup returns CDR1 SGHRS and CDR2 YFSETQ. This CDR3 region has 15 residues. V was trimmed by 4 bases and J by 0 bases, leaving 11 bases between them. CDR3 loop: CASSPEAASGNTIYF. In DNA, the CDR3 is TGCGCCAGCAGCCCCGAGGCAGCCTCTGGAAACACCATATATTTT.

The chain couples TRBV29-1 to TRBJ2-1; perhaps TRBD2 as D (6 bases). This CDR3 spans 13 amino acids. Germline V gene sequence: CDR1 SQVTM, CDR2 ANQGSEA. Trimming removed 4 bases at V and 5 bases at J, with 12 bases between. The CDR3 loop is CSVGWDWNNEQFF. CDR3 in DNA: TGCAGCGTTGGATGGGACTGGAACAATGAGCAGTTCTTC.